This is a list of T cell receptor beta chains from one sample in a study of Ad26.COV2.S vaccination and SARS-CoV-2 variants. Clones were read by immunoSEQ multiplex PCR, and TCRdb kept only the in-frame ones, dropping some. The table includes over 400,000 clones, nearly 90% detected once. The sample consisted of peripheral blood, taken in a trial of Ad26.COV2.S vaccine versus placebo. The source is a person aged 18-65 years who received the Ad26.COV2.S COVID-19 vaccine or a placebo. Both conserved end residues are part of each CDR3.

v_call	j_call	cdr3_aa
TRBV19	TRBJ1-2	CASSIDLGNYGYTF
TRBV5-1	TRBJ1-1	CASSLGGEPREAFF
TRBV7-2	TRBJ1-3	CASSLAGGGNTIYF
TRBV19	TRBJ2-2	CASSRQGANTGELFF
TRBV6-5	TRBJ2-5	CASSYGGAGQETQYF
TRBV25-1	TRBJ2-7	CASSGQGWEEQYF
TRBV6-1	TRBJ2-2	CASSEVRQGELFF
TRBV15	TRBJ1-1	CATSRDRDQAVTEAFF
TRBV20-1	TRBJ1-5	CSASGGVQWNSNQPQHF
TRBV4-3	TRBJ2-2	CASSQDFGGPTGELFF
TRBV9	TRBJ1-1	CASSVDWGESTEAFF